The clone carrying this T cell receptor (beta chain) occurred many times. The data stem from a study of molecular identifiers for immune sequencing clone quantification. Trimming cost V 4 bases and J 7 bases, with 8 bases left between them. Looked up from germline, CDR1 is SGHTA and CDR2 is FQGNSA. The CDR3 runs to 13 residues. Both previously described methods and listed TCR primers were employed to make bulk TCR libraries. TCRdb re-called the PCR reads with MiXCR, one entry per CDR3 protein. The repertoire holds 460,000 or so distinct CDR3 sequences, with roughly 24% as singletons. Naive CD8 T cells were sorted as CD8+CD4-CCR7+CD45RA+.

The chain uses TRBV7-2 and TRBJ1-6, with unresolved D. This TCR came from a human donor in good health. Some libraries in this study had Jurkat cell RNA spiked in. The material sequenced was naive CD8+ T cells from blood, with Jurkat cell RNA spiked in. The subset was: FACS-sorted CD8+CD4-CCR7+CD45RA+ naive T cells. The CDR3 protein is CASSSRTNSPLHF. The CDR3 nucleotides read TGTGCCAGCAGCTCTCGGACCAATTCACCCCTCCACTTT. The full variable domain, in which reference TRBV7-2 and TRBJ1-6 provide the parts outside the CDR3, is GAGVSQSPSNKVTEKGKDVELRCDPISGHTALYWYRQSLGQGLEFLIYFQGNSAPDKSGLPSDRFSAERTGGSVSTLTIQRTQQEDSAVYLCASSSRTNSPLHFGNGTRLTVT.